The rows below give T cell receptor beta chains drawn from one sample of a study of T cells in Graves' hyperthyroidism and ophthalmopathy. From the multiplex PCR reads, TCRdb called clonotypes with MiXCR, one entry per CDR3 protein. The sample consists of fewer than 650,000 distinct CDR3 sequences, 14% of them appearing once. Material: blood. These receptors came from a woman aged 40 to 50 with Graves' hyperthyroidism. Both conserved end residues are part of each CDR3. The order of the fields is clone size, V gene, J gene, D gene, CDR3 protein, CDR3 DNA. A D gene is named only where the DNA matches it firmly. Size tells how often a clone was seen (once, few, many) or the class of an expanded clone, and some rows leave it out.

abundance: few
v_gene: TRBV10-3
j_gene: TRBJ2-7
d_gene: TRBD2
CDR3aa: CAISRGTSDYEQYF
CDR3nt: TGTGCCATCAGTAGGGGGACTAGCGACTACGAGCAGTACTTC

abundance: few
v_gene: TRBV4-2
j_gene: TRBJ2-7
d_gene: TRBD1
CDR3aa: CASSQMPLQGNYEQYF
CDR3nt: TGTGCCAGCAGCCAAATGCCCTTACAGGGGAACTACGAGCAGTACTTC

abundance: -
v_gene: TRBV20-1
j_gene: TRBJ2-5
d_gene: -
CDR3aa: CSARSDPGTQYF
CDR3nt: TGCAGTGCTCGGTCGGACCCCGGGACCCAGTACTTC

abundance: many
v_gene: TRBV30
j_gene: TRBJ1-5
d_gene: TRBD1
CDR3aa: CAWSIRQGANQPQHF
CDR3nt: TGTGCCTGGAGTATACGGCAGGGGGCCAATCAGCCCCAGCATTTT

abundance: few
v_gene: TRBV6-1
j_gene: TRBJ1-6
d_gene: -
CDR3aa: CASSPVPNSPLHF
CDR3nt: TGTGCCAGCAGTCCAGTACCAAATTCACCCCTCCACTTT

abundance: few
v_gene: TRBV5-6
j_gene: TRBJ2-4
d_gene: TRBD2
CDR3aa: CASSPGLAGDLAKNIQYF
CDR3nt: TGTGCCAGCAGCCCTGGACTAGCGGGAGATCTGGCCAAAAACATTCAGTACTTC

abundance: many
v_gene: TRBV30
j_gene: TRBJ1-5
d_gene: TRBD1
CDR3aa: CAWAKGTGGNQPQHF
CDR3nt: TGTGCCTGGGCGAAAGGGACAGGGGGCAATCAGCCCCAGCATTTT

abundance: many
v_gene: TRBV6-2/TRBV6-3
j_gene: TRBJ1-1
d_gene: -
CDR3aa: CASRPWGDRSMNTEAFF
CDR3nt: TGTGCCAGCAGACCATGGGGGGACCGCTCAATGAACACTGAAGCTTTCTTT

abundance: many
v_gene: TRBV5-1
j_gene: TRBJ2-7
d_gene: TRBD2
CDR3aa: CASSLRTSDLKGEQYF
CDR3nt: TGCGCCAGCAGCTTGCGTACTAGCGACCTAAAGGGGGAGCAGTACTTC

abundance: -
v_gene: TRBV4-1
j_gene: TRBJ2-1
d_gene: TRBD1
CDR3aa: CASSQDWDRGSEQFF
CDR3nt: TGCGCCAGCAGCCAAGATTGGGACAGGGGCAGTGAGCAGTTCTTC

abundance: many
v_gene: TRBV6-1
j_gene: TRBJ2-7
d_gene: TRBD2
CDR3aa: CASTHGGLAGGLSYEQYF
CDR3nt: TGTGCCAGCACCCACGGGGGACTAGCGGGAGGGTTGTCCTACGAGCAGTACTTC

abundance: many
v_gene: TRBV28
j_gene: TRBJ1-4
d_gene: TRBD1
CDR3aa: CASTSVGQGNEKLFF
CDR3nt: TGTGCCAGCACGAGTGTAGGACAGGGGAACGAAAAACTGTTTTTT

abundance: many
v_gene: TRBV7-3
j_gene: TRBJ2-7
d_gene: TRBD2
CDR3aa: CASSRTSGSHEQYF
CDR3nt: TGTGCCAGCAGCCGGACTAGCGGGAGCCACGAGCAGTACTTC

abundance: few
v_gene: TRBV9
j_gene: TRBJ2-3
d_gene: TRBD1
CDR3aa: CASSVEPRDRGSTDTQYF
CDR3nt: TGTGCCAGCAGCGTAGAGCCCCGGGACAGGGGAAGCACAGATACGCAGTATTTT

abundance: many
v_gene: TRBV2
j_gene: TRBJ1-5
d_gene: TRBD1
CDR3aa: CASSIDRGGQPQHF
CDR3nt: TGTGCCAGCAGTATTGACAGGGGGGGTCAGCCCCAGCATTTT

abundance: -
v_gene: TRBV7-2
j_gene: TRBJ2-7
d_gene: -
CDR3aa: CASSFLGGSREQYF
CDR3nt: TGTGCCAGCAGCTTTTTAGGGGGGAGTCGGGAGCAGTACTTC

abundance: few
v_gene: TRBV2
j_gene: TRBJ1-5
d_gene: -
CDR3aa: CATNRALNQPQHF
CDR3nt: TGTGCCACCAACCGGGCCCTAAATCAGCCCCAGCATTTT

abundance: once
v_gene: TRBV20-1
j_gene: TRBJ1-5
d_gene: -
CDR3aa: CSARTGDNQPQHF
CDR3nt: TGCAGTGCTAGGACAGGTGACAATCAGCCCCAGCATTTT

abundance: -
v_gene: TRBV19
j_gene: TRBJ2-3
d_gene: -
CDR3aa: CASSIQFSTDTQYF
CDR3nt: TGTGCCAGTAGTATACAATTTAGCACAGATACGCAGTATTTT

abundance: many
v_gene: TRBV28
j_gene: TRBJ2-2
d_gene: -
CDR3aa: CATQRANTGELFF
CDR3nt: TGTGCCACGCAGAGAGCGAACACCGGGGAGCTGTTTTTT

abundance: many
v_gene: TRBV3-1
j_gene: TRBJ1-1
d_gene: -
CDR3aa: CASSQVDLRRTEAFF
CDR3nt: TGTGCCAGCAGCCAAGTGGATTTAAGGAGGACTGAAGCTTTCTTT

abundance: -
v_gene: TRBV10-1
j_gene: TRBJ2-1
d_gene: -
CDR3aa: CASSGLLDHHNEQFF
CDR3nt: TGCGCCAGCAGTGGTCTTCTAGATCACCACAATGAGCAGTTCTTC

abundance: many
v_gene: TRBV29-1
j_gene: TRBJ2-7
d_gene: TRBD2
CDR3aa: CSVEEFSGRAYEQYF
CDR3nt: TGCAGCGTTGAAGAGTTTAGCGGGAGGGCGTATGAGCAGTACTTC

abundance: -
v_gene: TRBV15
j_gene: TRBJ1-5
d_gene: TRBD1
CDR3aa: CATSRGNAQGALNQPQHF
CDR3nt: TGTGCCACCAGCAGAGGAAATGCCCAGGGGGCGTTGAATCAGCCCCAGCATTTT

abundance: few
v_gene: TRBV6-1
j_gene: TRBJ1-2
d_gene: -
CDR3aa: CASRAAANYGYTF
CDR3nt: TGTGCCAGCAGAGCGGCGGCTAACTATGGCTACACCTTC

abundance: many
v_gene: TRBV18
j_gene: TRBJ2-1
d_gene: -
CDR3aa: CASSHNGTLSYNEQFF
CDR3nt: TGTGCCAGCTCGCACAACGGGACCCTCTCCTACAATGAGCAGTTCTTC

abundance: -
v_gene: TRBV7-9
j_gene: TRBJ2-5
d_gene: -
CDR3aa: CASSLWGAETQYF
CDR3nt: TGTGCCAGCAGCTTATGGGGGGCAGAGACCCAGTACTTC

abundance: -
v_gene: TRBV4-2
j_gene: TRBJ2-7
d_gene: TRBD2
CDR3aa: CASSQTGTSSYEQYF
CDR3nt: TGTGCCAGCAGCCAAACCGGGACTAGCTCCTACGAGCAGTACTTC

abundance: many
v_gene: TRBV28
j_gene: TRBJ1-5
d_gene: -
CDR3aa: CASSTGSGGNQPQHF
CDR3nt: TGTGCCAGCAGTACGGGGAGCGGGGGCAATCAGCCCCAGCATTTT

abundance: -
v_gene: TRBV27
j_gene: TRBJ1-5
d_gene: -
CDR3aa: CASSPYLGAVNQPQHF
CDR3nt: TGTGCCAGCAGTCCATATCTGGGAGCGGTGAATCAGCCCCAGCATTTT

abundance: many
v_gene: TRBV7-9
j_gene: TRBJ2-7
d_gene: TRBD1
CDR3aa: CASSFKTGGPPYEQYF
CDR3nt: TGTGCCAGCAGCTTCAAAACAGGGGGACCTCCCTACGAGCAGTACTTC

abundance: many
v_gene: TRBV3-1
j_gene: TRBJ2-3
d_gene: -
CDR3aa: CASSQDMTSDTQYF
CDR3nt: TGTGCCAGCAGCCAAGATATGACATCAGATACGCAGTATTTT

abundance: -
v_gene: TRBV5-1
j_gene: TRBJ2-5
d_gene: TRBD2
CDR3aa: CASSSGGGPQETQYF
CDR3nt: TGCGCCAGCAGCTCCGGGGGGGGCCCCCAAGAGACCCAGTACTTC

abundance: few
v_gene: TRBV7-9
j_gene: TRBJ1-2
d_gene: -
CDR3aa: CASSPTGTHHGYTF
CDR3nt: TGTGCCAGCAGCCCTACAGGGACTCACCATGGCTACACCTTC

abundance: few
v_gene: TRBV18
j_gene: TRBJ2-5
d_gene: TRBD2
CDR3aa: CASSRNHAGTSGSRETQYF
CDR3nt: TGTGCCAGCTCACGCAACCACGCCGGGACTAGCGGGAGTCGGGAGACCCAGTACTTC

abundance: -
v_gene: TRBV5-4
j_gene: TRBJ2-6
d_gene: TRBD1
CDR3aa: CASSHPTTGMDSSGANVLTF
CDR3nt: TGTGCCAGCAGCCACCCGACGACAGGGATGGATTCCTCTGGGGCCAACGTCCTGACTTTC

abundance: many
v_gene: TRBV15
j_gene: TRBJ1-1
d_gene: -
CDR3aa: CATSRDPGITEAFF
CDR3nt: TGTGCCACCAGCAGAGATCCGGGTATCACTGAAGCTTTCTTT

abundance: many
v_gene: TRBV2
j_gene: TRBJ2-3
d_gene: TRBD2
CDR3aa: CASSQQRGRTDTQYF
CDR3nt: TGTGCCAGCAGCCAACAGCGGGGCCGCACAGATACGCAGTATTTT

abundance: many
v_gene: TRBV29-1
j_gene: TRBJ2-1
d_gene: TRBD1
CDR3aa: CSVPGQGESYNEQFF
CDR3nt: TGCAGCGTCCCGGGACAGGGCGAGTCCTACAATGAGCAGTTCTTC

abundance: few
v_gene: TRBV19
j_gene: TRBJ2-7
d_gene: TRBD1
CDR3aa: CASSIQGATYEQYF
CDR3nt: TGTGCCAGTAGTATCCAGGGGGCCACCTACGAGCAGTACTTC

abundance: many
v_gene: TRBV20-1
j_gene: TRBJ1-1
d_gene: TRBD1
CDR3aa: CSARVGTEPEAFF
CDR3nt: TGCAGTGCTAGAGTAGGGACAGAGCCTGAAGCTTTCTTT

abundance: few
v_gene: TRBV5-8
j_gene: TRBJ2-1
d_gene: TRBD2
CDR3aa: CASSPSGRQTYNEQFF
CDR3nt: TGTGCCAGCAGCCCTAGCGGGAGGCAGACATACAATGAGCAGTTCTTC

abundance: many
v_gene: TRBV28
j_gene: TRBJ2-2
d_gene: -
CDR3aa: CASSLGSLNTGELFF
CDR3nt: TGTGCCAGCAGTCTAGGGAGTCTGAACACCGGGGAGCTGTTTTTT

abundance: many
v_gene: TRBV7-2
j_gene: TRBJ2-7
d_gene: TRBD2
CDR3aa: CASSSPGLAGAREQYF
CDR3nt: TGTGCCAGCAGCTCTCCCGGACTAGCGGGAGCGAGGGAGCAGTACTTC

abundance: many
v_gene: TRBV13
j_gene: TRBJ2-1
d_gene: TRBD2
CDR3aa: CASSATSGRADEQFF
CDR3nt: TGTGCCAGCAGCGCGACTAGCGGGAGGGCCGATGAGCAGTTCTTC

abundance: many
v_gene: TRBV7-8
j_gene: TRBJ2-7
d_gene: TRBD2
CDR3aa: CASSLELAGVPAEQYF
CDR3nt: TGTGCCAGCAGCTTAGAACTAGCGGGAGTTCCCGCCGAGCAGTACTTC

abundance: few
v_gene: TRBV28
j_gene: TRBJ2-5
d_gene: TRBD2
CDR3aa: CASSSFRAGQETQYF
CDR3nt: TGTGCCAGCAGTTCTTTTCGAGCGGGACAAGAGACCCAGTACTTC

abundance: -
v_gene: TRBV20-1
j_gene: TRBJ2-5
d_gene: TRBD2
CDR3aa: CSARGSGTMLGTQYF
CDR3nt: TGCAGTGCTAGGGGTAGCGGGACGATGCTGGGGACCCAGTACTTC

abundance: many
v_gene: TRBV2
j_gene: TRBJ2-1
d_gene: TRBD2
CDR3aa: CASRGLEYNEQFF
CDR3nt: TGTGCCAGCAGGGGACTAGAGTACAATGAGCAGTTCTTC

abundance: -
v_gene: TRBV4-2
j_gene: TRBJ1-6
d_gene: -
CDR3aa: CASSQDLDSNSPLHF
CDR3nt: TGTGCCAGCAGCCAAGATCTCGACAGTAATTCACCCCTCCACTTT

abundance: many
v_gene: TRBV5-1
j_gene: TRBJ2-1
d_gene: -
CDR3aa: CASSLSRVLDVGGNEQFF
CDR3nt: TGCGCCAGCAGCTTGTCCAGGGTGTTGGACGTTGGCGGCAATGAGCAGTTCTTC

abundance: -
v_gene: TRBV5-6
j_gene: TRBJ1-1
d_gene: -
CDR3aa: CASSLGGSVTEAFF
CDR3nt: TGTGCCAGCAGCTTGGGGGGGTCGGTTACTGAAGCTTTCTTT